This T cell receptor beta chain was identified during a study of T cell changes during pregnancy in multiple sclerosis. CDR3 length equals 13 residues. Trimming stripped 6 bases from V and 3 bases from J, with 14 bases between. Germline CDR1 is SQVTM and CDR2 is ANQGSEA. The method was immunoSEQ multiplex PCR; TCRdb's version includes in-frame clones alone and lacks a portion of them. The top ten clones hold roughly 1.5% of a sample with some 71,000 clones, about 91% of them seen once. The receptor's source is a female donor with multiple sclerosis, enrolled in a pregnancy study. V usage is TRBV29-1 and J usage is TRBJ1-2, with unresolved D. The material was peripheral blood, obtained after pregnancy. CDR3 region: CSVDIGRHYGYTF. CDR3 in DNA: TGCAGCGTAGATATCGGGAGGCACTATGGCTACACCTTC.